The rows below give T cell receptor beta chains drawn from one sample of a study of a mutant IDH1 vaccine in newly diagnosed glioma. Libraries were prepared by immunoSEQ multiplex PCR; TCRdb keeps only in-frame clonotypes and omits some of them. In the table there are roughly 57,000 clones, approximately 89% of which are singletons. These receptors have no known antigen. The material was PBMCs, obtained from a glioma patient whose treatment included an IDH1 peptide vaccine. These receptors were collected from a man aged 40-49 years with glioma. CDR3s include the opening cysteine and the closing phenylalanine or tryptophan. D genes are given only for firm matches. Rows may omit the clone size; those that give it use once, few, many or a size class.

V,size,J,D,CDR3,DNA
TRBV11-3,few,TRBJ2-5,NA,CASSGGTVETQYF,TGTGCCAGCAGCGGGGGGACAGTTGAGACCCAGTACTTC
TRBV19,NA,TRBJ2-7,NA,CASSQGTYSEQYF,TGTGCCAGTAGCCAGGGGACCTACTCTGAGCAGTACTTC
TRBV4-2,NA,TRBJ2-1,TRBD2,CASSQDLAGGFSYNEQFF,TGTGCCAGCAGCCAAGATCTAGCGGGAGGCTTCTCCTACAATGAGCAGTTCTTC
TRBV7-6,NA,TRBJ2-3,TRBD1,CASSFSGQNTDTQYF,TGTGCCAGCAGCTTTTCGGGACAGAACACAGATACGCAGTATTTT
TRBV7-8,NA,TRBJ2-1,TRBD2,CASSLGRGGRYNEQFF,TGTGCCAGCAGCTTAGGCCGGGGGGGCAGATACAATGAGCAGTTCTTC
TRBV28,NA,TRBJ1-5,TRBD1,CASSPGQGAYNQPQHF,TGTGCCAGCAGCCCGGGACAGGGGGCCTACAATCAGCCCCAGCATTTT
TRBV29-1,NA,TRBJ2-7,NA,CSVERPGAPYEQYF,TGCAGCGTTGAACGTCCCGGGGCGCCCTACGAGCAGTACTTC
TRBV6-1,NA,TRBJ1-6,NA,CASSENRVGSPLHF,TGTGCCAGCAGTGAGAACAGGGTGGGTTCACCCCTCCACTTT
TRBV7-2,NA,TRBJ1-2,NA,CASSRDLNYGYTF,TGTGCCAGCAGCCGGGACCTCAACTATGGCTACACCTTC
TRBV2,NA,TRBJ2-7,NA,CASTGFGGPAEQYF,TGTGCCAGCACTGGTTTCGGGGGTCCCGCCGAGCAGTACTTC
TRBV12-2,NA,TRBJ2-2,NA,CASRSYRVPNTGELFF,TGTGCAAGTCGCTCGTACAGGGTCCCGAACACCGGGGAGCTGTTTTTT
TRBV10-3,NA,TRBJ1-6,NA,CAISEDSLSYNSPLHF,TGTGCCATCAGTGAGGACAGCCTCTCCTATAATTCACCCCTCCACTTT
TRBV29-1,NA,TRBJ2-5,NA,CSVYSVETQYF,TGCAGCGTCTATTCGGTAGAGACCCAGTACTTC
TRBV7-2,once,TRBJ1-6,NA,CASSPREGGGNSPLHF,TGTGCCAGCAGCCCCAGAGAGGGAGGCGGGAATTCACCCCTCCACTTT
TRBV11-1,NA,TRBJ2-3,TRBD1,CASSFLIPSRDRSTDTQYF,TGTGCCAGCAGCTTTTTAATCCCTTCCCGGGACAGAAGCACAGATACGCAGTATTTT